The clone carrying this TCR beta chain was picked up a small number of times. These data are taken from a study of response to subunit inactivated influenza vaccine. TCRdb ran MiXCR on the RT-PCR reads and lists one entry per CDR3 protein. This table holds a few hundred thousand distinct CDR3 sequences, 10% to 12% found once. These data are also associated with another study on T cells expressing NK-cell markers. From that second work: TCR beta libraries carry UMIs added by 5'RACE template switching.

The receptor was derived from a man aged 50 or older who received an inactivated influenza vaccine. The sample consisted of PBMCs from blood, taken on the day of vaccination.

The CDR3 reads CASTHYPGGRVESTDTQYF. Here the CDR3 DNA reads TGTGCCAGCACTCATTACCCCGGGGGGCGGGTTGAAAGCACAGATACGCAGTATTTT. The rearrangement uses TRBV28 and TRBJ2-3; D may be TRBD2 (7 bases). V shed 7 bases and J shed 0 bases, with 26 bases lying between them. Looked up from germline, CDR1 is MDHEN and CDR2 is SYDVKM. The CDR3 is 19 residues long.